There are many counts of the clone carrying this T cell receptor beta chain. Every patient underwent thyroid surgery untreated. V was clipped by 3 bases and J by 5 bases, with 13 bases between them. CDR1 and CDR2 from the germline V gene are DFQATT and SNEGSKA (reference sequence). The CDR3 sequence is 13 residues long. TCRdb re-called clones via MiXCR from the PCR reads. The top ten hold roughly an eighth of the sample, which has about 39,000 clones, under 20% seen once. These data originate in a study of metastatic and nonmetastatic thyroid tumors. V and J are TRBV20-1 and TRBJ1-1; a weak D match, TRBD1 (6 bases). Sequencing was performed on tumor tissue. The sequence was collected from a female donor with papillary thyroid cancer or a benign thyroid nodule (not recorded which). Some clones in this sample may be carry-over from other donors' samples. The CDR3 DNA sequence: TGCAGTGCTAGCCAACAGGGTCAGACTGAAGCTTTCTTT. This gives the protein CSASQQGQTEAFF.